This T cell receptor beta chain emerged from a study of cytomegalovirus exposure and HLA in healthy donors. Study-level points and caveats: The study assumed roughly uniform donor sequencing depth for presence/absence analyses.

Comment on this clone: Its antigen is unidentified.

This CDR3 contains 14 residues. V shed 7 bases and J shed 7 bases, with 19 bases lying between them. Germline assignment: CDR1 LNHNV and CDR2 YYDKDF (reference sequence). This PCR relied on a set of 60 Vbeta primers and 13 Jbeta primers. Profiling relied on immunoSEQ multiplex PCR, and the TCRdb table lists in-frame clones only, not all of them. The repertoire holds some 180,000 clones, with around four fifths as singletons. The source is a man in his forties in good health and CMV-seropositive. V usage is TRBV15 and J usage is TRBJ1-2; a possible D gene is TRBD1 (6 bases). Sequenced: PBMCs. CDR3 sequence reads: CATTTYRQALGYTF. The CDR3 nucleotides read TGTGCCACCACGACATATCGACAGGCCCTTGGCTACACCTTC.